This TCR beta chain was sequenced in a study of shared clonotypes between healthy human individuals. Whole-study context: Each donor had three CD4 naive, three CD4 memory, two CD8 naive and one CD8 memory plate.

Source study methods: With immunoSEQ giving junction-only sequences and no quality scores, filtering differed. Sequencing used immunoSEQ multiplex PCR; TCRdb keeps in-frame clones, though not all of them. The V and J calls and clone size come from that table; D and trimming were worked out from the DNA. The top ten hold about a tenth of the sample, which has 300,000 to 400,000 clones, under 80% seen once. There are 15 residues in the CDR3. The germline V and J ends were trimmed by 4 bases and 4 bases, with 17 bases remaining between them. CDR1 and CDR2 from the germline V gene are WSHSY and SAAADI. Donors included only healthy HIV-negative adults lacking recent acute infections or vaccinations. Caucasian adults residing in Nashville, Tennessee made up all the donors.

Sample: memory CD4+ T cells sorted from blood. Sample subset: CD45RA-negative fraction. This sequence originates from a man aged 25 to 45 in good health. The chain has TRBV10-2 and TRBJ2-7; D perhaps matches TRBD2 (5 bases). The CDR3 DNA sequence: TGCGCCAGCAGTGGGGCGGACTCCCTTTGGTACGAGCAGTACTTC. It is translated as CASSGADSLWYEQYF.